The rows below give T cell receptor beta chains drawn from one sample of a study of CD8 T cells in ankylosing spondylitis. TCRdb analysed the 5' RACE reads with MiXCR anew, one entry per CDR3 protein. This table holds under 150,000 distinct CDR3 sequences, approximately 9.7% found once. Sequenced input: blood, either unsorted or a sorted T cell fraction (not recorded which). The receptors were gathered from a male donor with ankylosing spondylitis or in good health (not recorded which). Both conserved end residues are part of each CDR3. Fields, in order: V gene, D gene, J gene, clone size, CDR3 protein, CDR3 DNA. A D gene is named only where the DNA matches it firmly. Size is omitted from some rows. Given values are once, few, many or a class for expanded clones.

TRBV20-1	-	TRBJ1-3	many	CSARRGNTIYF	TGCAGTGCTAGACGTGGAAACACCATATATTTT
TRBV6-2/TRBV6-3	TRBD1	TRBJ2-5	few	CASSRTGELETQYF	TGTGCCAGCAGTCGGACAGGGGAGTTGGAGACCCAGTACTTC
TRBV20-1	-	TRBJ2-7	-	CSARNTRSYEQYF	TGCAGTGCTAGAAACACTAGATCCTACGAGCAGTACTTC
TRBV20-1	TRBD2	TRBJ2-3	many	CSAGLAGVGDTQYF	TGCAGTGCCGGACTAGCGGGAGTCGGGGATACGCAGTATTTT
TRBV7-2	-	TRBJ2-1	many	CASSLTGSREQFF	TGTGCCAGCAGCTTAACAGGGTCCAGGGAGCAGTTCTTC
TRBV5-5	-	TRBJ2-1	many	CASSFNAHYNEQFF	TGTGCCAGCAGCTTCAATGCCCATTACAATGAGCAGTTCTTC
TRBV5-1	TRBD2	TRBJ2-3	many	CASSPRLAGPSTDTQYF	TGCGCCAGCAGCCCCAGACTAGCGGGACCTAGCACAGATACGCAGTATTTT
TRBV4-1	-	TRBJ2-1	few	CASSQGQLEFF	TGCGCCAGCAGCCAAGGTCAGCTGGAGTTCTTC
TRBV5-1	-	TRBJ2-1	many	CASSLDSTMDEQFF	TGCGCCAGCAGCTTGGATTCCACTATGGATGAGCAGTTCTTC
TRBV4-3	TRBD2	TRBJ2-1	-	CASSQERMLAGGRDEQFF	TGCGCCAGCAGCCAAGAGAGAATGCTAGCGGGAGGTCGGGATGAGCAGTTCTTC
TRBV5-6	TRBD2	TRBJ2-5	many	CASSQAGSETQYF	TGTGCCAGCAGCCAAGCGGGATCAGAGACCCAGTACTTC
TRBV25-1	-	TRBJ1-4	-	CASSVPGPGGEKLFF	TGTGCCAGCAGTGTTCCGGGACCCGGGGGTGAAAAACTGTTTTTT
TRBV28	TRBD1	TRBJ2-5	few	CASSARPGQQFQAETQYF	TGTGCCAGCAGCGCACGCCCGGGACAGCAATTTCAAGCGGAGACCCAGTACTTC
TRBV6-5	-	TRBJ2-1	many	CASSQQGDEQFF	TGTGCCAGCAGTCAACAGGGAGATGAGCAGTTCTTC
TRBV2	-	TRBJ2-1	-	CASRATMVAEQFF	TGTGCCAGCAGGGCGACTATGGTAGCTGAGCAGTTCTTC
TRBV20-1	TRBD1	TRBJ2-5	many	CSALQGGGETQYF	TGCAGTGCGTTACAGGGGGGCGGGGAGACCCAGTACTTC
TRBV6-2/TRBV6-3	-	TRBJ2-6	many	CASRGMVRGANVLTF	TGTGCCAGCAGGGGGATGGTGAGAGGGGCCAACGTCCTGACTTTC
TRBV30	-	TRBJ2-2	few	CAWSVQIDRELFF	TGTGCCTGGAGTGTGCAAATCGACAGGGAGCTGTTTTTT
TRBV9	TRBD1	TRBJ2-7	few	CASSAGQTSYEQYF	TGTGCCAGCAGCGCGGGACAGACCTCCTACGAGCAGTACTTC
TRBV7-2	TRBD1	TRBJ2-7	many	CASSRDRGHEQYF	TGTGCCAGCAGCAGGGACAGAGGCCACGAGCAGTACTTC
TRBV5-1	-	TRBJ2-1	many	CASSYSPGSDGNEQFF	TGCGCCAGCAGCTATTCACCGGGATCCGATGGCAATGAGCAGTTCTTC
TRBV6-5	TRBD1	TRBJ1-2	many	CASSYSRGGAQGYTF	TGTGCCAGCAGTTACTCCAGGGGGGGCGCCCAGGGCTACACCTTC
TRBV7-2	TRBD2	TRBJ2-7	-	CASSLVSLAAYEQYF	TGTGCCAGCAGCTTAGTTTCCCTAGCGGCATACGAGCAGTACTTC
TRBV29-1	-	TRBJ2-1	-	CSVEDFRADNNEQFF	TGCAGCGTTGAAGATTTCAGGGCCGACAACAATGAGCAGTTCTTC
TRBV7-3	TRBD1	TRBJ2-1	few	CASSLTGDRVANEQFF	TGTGCCAGCAGCTTAACGGGGGACAGGGTTGCGAATGAGCAGTTCTTC
TRBV3-1	TRBD1	TRBJ1-1	many	CASSQSYRGDTEAFF	TGTGCCAGCAGCCAATCCTACAGGGGGGACACTGAAGCTTTCTTT
TRBV7-6	-	TRBJ1-4	many	CASSLVAGADEKLFF	TGTGCCAGCAGCTTAGTGGCAGGGGCCGATGAAAAACTGTTTTTT
TRBV11-2	-	TRBJ2-5	many	CASSYRDNQETQYF	TGTGCCAGCAGCTACCGGGACAACCAAGAGACCCAGTACTTC